This TCR beta chain was captured by sequencing in a study of CD8 T cells in Susac syndrome. An amount of RNA that ranged from about 0.45 to 1 ug was reverse transcribed with random hexamers. The immunoSEQ assay covered 54 Vbeta and 13 Jbeta segments for CDR3. Each CDR3 protein is one row after TCRdb ran MiXCR on the immunoSEQ multiplex PCR reads. This table has around 300,000 distinct CDR3 sequences, over 75% appearing once. This CDR3 is built from 15 residues. The V end was cut by 4 bases, the J end by 4 bases, with 14 bases between. Germline CDR1 reads MNHEY; CDR2 reads SMNVEV (reference sequence). CD8+ and CD4+ blood T cells underwent TCR beta sequencing. Treatment-naive patients with stable or active relapsing-remitting disease served as multiple sclerosis controls. While CD8+ and CD4+ T cells were isolated negatively, TEMRA cells were enriched by FACS.

The rearrangement uses TRBV27 and TRBJ1-3, with D possibly TRBD1 on 5 matching bases. Sequencing input: CD8+ T cells from PBMCs. The receptor's source is a human donor with multiple sclerosis. DNA of the CDR3: TGTGCCAGCAGTTCGGGGCCCGAAACGGGAAACACCATATATTTT. Protein product: CASSSGPETGNTIYF.